This TCR beta chain was recorded in a study of shared clonotypes between healthy human individuals (dated by TCRdb to about 2020). About the full investigation: A few men and two women, aged 18 to 49 years, made up the cohort. Each donor's leukapheresis produced roughly between roughly 0.85 and 9 billion PBMCs. For each donor, CD4 naive and CD4 memory were each given three plates, CD8 naive was given two plates, and CD8 memory was given one plate. To increase sequencing depth and limit assay-specific biases, TCR repertoire library preparation and sequencing were carried out by different laboratories using diverse techniques. The study deeply sequenced blood TCR repertoires of roughly five healthy adults to estimate repertoire size and the extent of clonotype sharing between individuals.

The donors were healthy, HIV-negative adults with no recently reported acute infections or vaccinations. Only Caucasian adults living in Nashville, Tennessee, USA were represented among the donors. CD4+ T cells were enriched by magnetic negative selection, after which naive cells were positively selected on CD45RA and the negative fraction was taken as the memory subset. After blood collection by leukapheresis, PBMCs were isolated using Ficoll-Histopaque density gradient centrifugation and then cryopreserved in the vapor phase of liquid nitrogen. Analytical flow cytometry was used to check the purity and quantity of each magnetically sorted T cell population. Genomic DNA was isolated from each sorted fraction and quantified by UV absorbance on a Nanodrop 2000c. TCR CDR3 regions were amplified from genomic DNA by multiplex PCR using the deep immunoSEQ assay. For each cell subset, the extracted genomic DNA was distributed evenly across all wells of several immunoSEQ 96-well plates, and each plate served as one replicate. Each replicate PCR for sorted subsets received about 220 ng genomic DNA, equal to roughly 29,000 T cell genomes. Purified libraries were quantified with a Qubit 3.0 fluorometer, sized on a Bioanalyzer 2100, and re-quantified with the KAPA Library Quantification kit. Every immunoSEQ 96-well plate was sequenced on a separate single-read 150-cycle Illumina NextSeq 550 flow cell. The authors processed their data as follows. Because only junctional sequences without quality scores were contained in the immunoSEQ output, filtering matching that applied to full-length reads could not be performed. Sequences were annotated with PyIR, a Python wrapper for IgBLAST v1.9, using IMGT germline references to assign V/J genes and CDR3. Reads were filtered out if the reads had weak V/J assignments (E-value above 1e-6), no CDR3, stop codons, out-of-frame junctions, or ambiguous translated residues. V3J clonotypes were defined as sequences sharing the same inferred V gene, J gene, and CDR3 amino acid sequence. To compute the percentage overlap between repertoires, the number of shared unique clonotypes was divided by the size of the smaller repertoire. Three approaches were used to assess repertoire richness: RTK rarefaction, the Chao1 estimator, and Recon v2.1 estimates of unobserved clonotypes. Generation probabilities were computed with OLGA for all TCRbeta clonotypes obtained by the gDNA method from several donors. Not all clones reach the TCRdb copy of this immuneACCESS table, which keeps in-frame sequences only. Checked studies attribute under half of the gap to unresolved V genes and leave the rest unexplained. V, J and clone size reflect that table, while D and trimming were determined from the DNA. In all, the sample holds over a million clones, and roughly 96% of those were seen once. Jointly, the top ten make up 1.2% of the sample.

Overall study outcomes, separate from this receptor: Because the study included only a small number of donors, the genetic and exposure-history diversity represented was limited. Based on pairwise subsampling, the degree of clonotype sharing among donors was expected to be affected by sequencing depth. About 4.5% of naive CD4, 3.5% of naive CD8, 2.3% of memory CD4, and 0.35% to 0.5% of memory CD8 clonotypes were shared across several donors. Even with the large sequencing depth, rarefaction of the sorted-subset datasets indicated that sequencing was incomplete. Sampling was limited to blood, and TCR repertoires in tissue likely differ from TCR repertoires in blood. Higher generation probabilities were observed for clonotypes shared by all four sorted-subset donors than for non-shared clonotypes. Naive subsets generally had larger estimated clonotype richness than memory subsets.

Worth noting for this clone: This receptor's antigen is unknown. The input lacks base qualities; no much larger clone sits a single base away.

CDR1 and CDR2 are read off the germline V gene as SQVTM and ANQGSEA. The CDR3, cysteine through phenylalanine, is 13 amino acids long. Of the read, only the CDR3 DNA is kept; its 39 bases are in frame from base 1. The TCR was taken from a man aged 25-45 years in good health. The source material was naive CD4+ T cells sorted from blood. The cell subset or site label on this specimen signifies: CD45RA+ positively selected. The chain uses TRBV29-1 and TRBJ2-7; perhaps TRBD2 is the D gene, with 7 bases matching. This receptor carries the CDR3 CTISSGQSYEQYF. The DNA sequence is TGCACCATTTCTAGCGGACAGTCCTACGAGCAGTACTTC.